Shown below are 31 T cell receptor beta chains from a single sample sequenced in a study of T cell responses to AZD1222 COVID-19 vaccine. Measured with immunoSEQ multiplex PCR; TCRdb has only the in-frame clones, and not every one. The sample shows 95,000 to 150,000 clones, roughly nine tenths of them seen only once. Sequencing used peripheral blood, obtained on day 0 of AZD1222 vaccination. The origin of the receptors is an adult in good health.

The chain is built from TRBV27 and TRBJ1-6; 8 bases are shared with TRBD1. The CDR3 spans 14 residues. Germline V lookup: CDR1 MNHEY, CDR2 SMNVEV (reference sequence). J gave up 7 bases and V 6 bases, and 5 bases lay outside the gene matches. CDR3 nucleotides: TGTGCCAGCAGCCTTGCAGGGGGCAATTCACCCCTCCACTTT. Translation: CASSLAGGNSPLHF.

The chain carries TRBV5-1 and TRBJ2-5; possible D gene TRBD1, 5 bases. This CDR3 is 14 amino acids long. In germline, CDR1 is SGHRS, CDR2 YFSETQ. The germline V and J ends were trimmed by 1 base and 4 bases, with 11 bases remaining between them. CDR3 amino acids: CASSLRQFGETQYF. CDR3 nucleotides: TGCGCCAGCAGCTTGCGACAGTTCGGAGAGACCCAGTACTTC.

CDR3 region: CASSASGGSYNEQFF. The CDR3, as DNA: TGTGCCAGTAGTGCGTCAGGGGGCTCCTACAATGAGCAGTTCTTC. The rearrangement joins TRBV19 to TRBJ2-1; 7 bases are shared with TRBD1. V shed 5 bases and J 0 bases; nucleotides not matched to a gene: 4. CDR1 and CDR2 from the germline V gene are LNHDA and SQIVND (reference sequence). The CDR3 length is 15 residues.

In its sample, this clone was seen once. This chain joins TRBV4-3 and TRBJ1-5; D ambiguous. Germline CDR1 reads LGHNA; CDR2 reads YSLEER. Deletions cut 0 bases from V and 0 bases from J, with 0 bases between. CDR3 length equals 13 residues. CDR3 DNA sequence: TGCGCCAGCAGCCAAGATAGCAATCAGCCCCAGCATTTT. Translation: CASSQDSNQPQHF.

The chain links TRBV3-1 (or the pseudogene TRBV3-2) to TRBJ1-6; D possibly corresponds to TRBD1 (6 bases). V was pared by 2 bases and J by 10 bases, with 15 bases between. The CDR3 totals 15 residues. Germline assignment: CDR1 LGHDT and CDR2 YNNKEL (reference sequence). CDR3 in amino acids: CASSQKGVGGSPLHF. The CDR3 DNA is TGTGCCAGCAGCCAAAAGGGGGTGGGCGGATCACCCCTCCACTTT.

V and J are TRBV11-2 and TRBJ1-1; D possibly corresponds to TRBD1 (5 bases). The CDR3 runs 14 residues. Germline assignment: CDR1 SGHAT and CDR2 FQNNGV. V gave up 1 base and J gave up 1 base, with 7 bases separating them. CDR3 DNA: TGTGCCAGCAGCTTAGGGGGGGGGAACACTGAAGCTTTCTTT. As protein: CASSLGGGNTEAFF.

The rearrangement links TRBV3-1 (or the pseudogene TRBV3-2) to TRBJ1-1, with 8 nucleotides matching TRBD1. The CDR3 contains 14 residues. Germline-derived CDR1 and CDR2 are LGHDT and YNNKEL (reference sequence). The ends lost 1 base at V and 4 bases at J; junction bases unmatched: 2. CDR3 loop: CASSQGQGSTEAFF. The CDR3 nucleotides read TGTGCCAGCAGCCAAGGACAGGGGAGCACTGAAGCTTTCTTT.

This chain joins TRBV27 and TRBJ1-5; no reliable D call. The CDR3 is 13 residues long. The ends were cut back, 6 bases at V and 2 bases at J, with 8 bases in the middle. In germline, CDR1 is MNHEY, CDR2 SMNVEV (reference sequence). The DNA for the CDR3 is TGTGCCAGCAGGCGGGGTGGCAATCAGCCCCAGCATTTT. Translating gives CASRRGGNQPQHF.

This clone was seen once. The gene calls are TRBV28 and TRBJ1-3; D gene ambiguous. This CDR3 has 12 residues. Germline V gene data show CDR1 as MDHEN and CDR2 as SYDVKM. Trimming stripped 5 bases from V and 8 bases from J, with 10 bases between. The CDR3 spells CASSRPLDTIYF. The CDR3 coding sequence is TGTGCCAGCAGTCGACCCTTGGACACCATATATTTT.

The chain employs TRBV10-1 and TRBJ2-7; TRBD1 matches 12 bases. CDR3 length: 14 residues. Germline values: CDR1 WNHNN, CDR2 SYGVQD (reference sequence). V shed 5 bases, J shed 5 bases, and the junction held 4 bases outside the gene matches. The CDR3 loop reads CASSPGQGAHEQYF. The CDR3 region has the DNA TGCGCCAGCAGTCCGGGACAGGGGGCCCACGAGCAGTACTTC.

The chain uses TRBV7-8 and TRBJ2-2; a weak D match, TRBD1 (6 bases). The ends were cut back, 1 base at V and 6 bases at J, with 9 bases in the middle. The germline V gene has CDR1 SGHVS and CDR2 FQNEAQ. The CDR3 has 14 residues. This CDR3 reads CASSLGTVAGELFF. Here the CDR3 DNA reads TGTGCCAGCAGCTTAGGGACAGTCGCCGGGGAGCTGTTTTTT.

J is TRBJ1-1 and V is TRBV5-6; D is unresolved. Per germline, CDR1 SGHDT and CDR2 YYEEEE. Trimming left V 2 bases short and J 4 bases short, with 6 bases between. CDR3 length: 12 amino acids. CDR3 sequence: CASSFLGTEAFF. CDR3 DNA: TGTGCCAGCAGCTTTCTCGGCACTGAAGCTTTCTTT.

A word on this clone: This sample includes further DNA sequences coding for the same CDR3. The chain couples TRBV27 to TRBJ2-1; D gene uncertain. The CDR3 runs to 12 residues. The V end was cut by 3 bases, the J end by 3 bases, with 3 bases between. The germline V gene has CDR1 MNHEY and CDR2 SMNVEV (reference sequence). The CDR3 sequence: CASSLNYNEQFF. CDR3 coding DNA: TGTGCCAGCAGTTTGAACTACAATGAGCAGTTCTTC.

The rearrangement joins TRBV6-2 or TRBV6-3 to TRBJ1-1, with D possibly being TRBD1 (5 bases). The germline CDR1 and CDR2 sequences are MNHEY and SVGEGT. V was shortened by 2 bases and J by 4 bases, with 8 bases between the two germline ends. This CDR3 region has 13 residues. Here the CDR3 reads CASSYGRGTEAFF. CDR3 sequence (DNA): TGTGCCAGCAGTTACGGGAGGGGCACTGAAGCTTTCTTT.

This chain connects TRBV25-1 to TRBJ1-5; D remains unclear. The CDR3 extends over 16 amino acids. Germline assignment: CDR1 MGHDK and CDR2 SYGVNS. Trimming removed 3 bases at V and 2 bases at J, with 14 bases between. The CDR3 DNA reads TGTGCCAGCAGTGATTTGGGGAGCACGGGCAATCAGCCCCAGCATTTT. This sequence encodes CASSDLGSTGNQPQHF. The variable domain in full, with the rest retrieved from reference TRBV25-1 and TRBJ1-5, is EADIYQTPRYLVIGTGKKITLECSQTMGHDKMYWYQQDPGMELHLIHYSYGVNSTEKGDLSSESTVSRIRTEHFPLTLESARPSHTSQYLCASSDLGSTGNQPQHFGDGTRLSIL.

CDR3 loop: CASGPSGANVLTF. The CDR3 nucleotides read TGTGCTAGTGGTCCTTCTGGGGCCAACGTCCTGACTTTC. The V gene is TRBV12-5, the J gene TRBJ2-6; no definite D call. V was clipped by 5 bases and J by 1 base, with 3 bases between them. The CDR3 runs to 13 residues. Germline assignment: CDR1 LGHNT and CDR2 FRNRAP.

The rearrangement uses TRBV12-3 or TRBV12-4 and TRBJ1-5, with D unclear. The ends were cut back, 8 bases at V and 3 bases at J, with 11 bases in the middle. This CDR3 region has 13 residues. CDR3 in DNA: TGTGCCAGCCCTTCGGGCTCCAATCAGCCCCAGCATTTT. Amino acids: CASPSGSNQPQHF.

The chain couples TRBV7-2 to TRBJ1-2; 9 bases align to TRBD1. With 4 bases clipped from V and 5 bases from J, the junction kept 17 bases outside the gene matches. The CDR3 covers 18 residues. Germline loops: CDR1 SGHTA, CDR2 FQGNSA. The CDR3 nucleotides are TGTGCCAGCAGCTCAGACGGGGGTGCTTGGGGACAGGGTTATGGCTACACCTTC. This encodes CASSSDGGAWGQGYGYTF.

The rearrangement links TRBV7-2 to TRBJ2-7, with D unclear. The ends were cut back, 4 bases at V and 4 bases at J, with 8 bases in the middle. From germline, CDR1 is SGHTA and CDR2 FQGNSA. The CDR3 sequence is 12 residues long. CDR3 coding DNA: TGTGCCAGCAGCTCCCCCCTATACGAGCAGTACTTC. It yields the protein CASSSPLYEQYF.

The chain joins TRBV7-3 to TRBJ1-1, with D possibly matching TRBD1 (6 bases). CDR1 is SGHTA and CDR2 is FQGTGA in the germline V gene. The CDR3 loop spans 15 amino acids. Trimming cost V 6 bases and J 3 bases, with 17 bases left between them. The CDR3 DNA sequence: TGTGCCAGCAGTGCAACAGGGCCCTCATACACTGAAGCTTTCTTT. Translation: CASSATGPSYTEAFF.

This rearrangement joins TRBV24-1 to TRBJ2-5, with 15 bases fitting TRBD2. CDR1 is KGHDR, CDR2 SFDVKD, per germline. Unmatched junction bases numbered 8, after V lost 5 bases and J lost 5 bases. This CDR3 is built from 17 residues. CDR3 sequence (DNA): TGTGCCACCAGTGCTGGGACTAGCGGGAGGTTGGGGGAGACCCAGTACTTC. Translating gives CATSAGTSGRLGETQYF.

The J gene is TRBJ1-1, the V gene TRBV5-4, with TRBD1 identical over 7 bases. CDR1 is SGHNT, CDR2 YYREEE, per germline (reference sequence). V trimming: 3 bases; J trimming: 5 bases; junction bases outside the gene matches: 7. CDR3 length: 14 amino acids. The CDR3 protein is CASSSTGLGTEAFF. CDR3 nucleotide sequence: TGTGCCAGCAGCTCGACAGGGTTAGGGACTGAAGCTTTCTTT.

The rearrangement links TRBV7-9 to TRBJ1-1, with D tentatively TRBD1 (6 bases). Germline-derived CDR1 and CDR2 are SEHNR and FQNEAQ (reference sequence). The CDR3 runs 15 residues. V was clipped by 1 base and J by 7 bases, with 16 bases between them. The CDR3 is CASSLVGTQGGEAFF. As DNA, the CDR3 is TGTGCCAGCAGCTTAGTAGGTACACAAGGGGGTGAAGCTTTCTTT.

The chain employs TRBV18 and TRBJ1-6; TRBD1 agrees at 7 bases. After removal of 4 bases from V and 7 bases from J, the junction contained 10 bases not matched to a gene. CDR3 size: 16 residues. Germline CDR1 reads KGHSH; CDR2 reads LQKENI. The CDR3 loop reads CASSLSPGTDNSPLHF. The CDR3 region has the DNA TGTGCCAGCTCACTTAGCCCCGGGACAGACAATTCACCCCTCCACTTT.

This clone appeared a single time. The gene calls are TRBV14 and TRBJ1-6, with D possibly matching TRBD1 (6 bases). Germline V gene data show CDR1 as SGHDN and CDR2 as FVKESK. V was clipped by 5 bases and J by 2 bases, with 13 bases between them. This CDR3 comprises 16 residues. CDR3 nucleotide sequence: TGTGCCAGCAGCTCCCGACAGGTTACCTATAATTCACCCCTCCACTTT. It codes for CASSSRQVTYNSPLHF.

The CDR3 sequence: CASSGGRTEAFF. In DNA, the CDR3 is TGTGCCAGCAGCGGGGGGCGGACTGAAGCTTTCTTT. The chain has TRBV6-5 and TRBJ1-1, with a weak D call TRBD1 (6 bases). CDR3 size: 12 residues. Per germline, CDR1 MNHEY and CDR2 SVGAGI. V was shortened by 6 bases and J by 5 bases, with 10 bases between the two germline ends.

The CDR3 protein is CASSIGTFSNQPQHF. The CDR3 coding sequence is TGTGCCAGTAGTATTGGTACCTTTAGCAATCAGCCCCAGCATTTT. The J gene is TRBJ1-5, the V gene TRBV19; D uncertain. CDR1 LNHDA and CDR2 SQIVND come from the germline V gene (reference sequence). The V gene lost 3 bases and the J gene lost 0 bases, with 9 bases spanning the gap. The CDR3 spans 15 residues.

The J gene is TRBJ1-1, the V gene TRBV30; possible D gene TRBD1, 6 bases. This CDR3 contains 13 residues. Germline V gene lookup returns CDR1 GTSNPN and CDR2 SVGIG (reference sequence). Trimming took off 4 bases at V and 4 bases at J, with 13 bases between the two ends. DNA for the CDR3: TGTGCCTGGAACTTACAGGGCGGCACTGAAGCTTTCTTT. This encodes CAWNLQGGTEAFF.

This chain's CDR3 is CASSYLFGGRNNEQFF. As DNA, the CDR3 is TGTGCCAGCAGCTATCTCTTTGGGGGGAGAAACAATGAGCAGTTCTTC. The chain combines TRBV7-9 with TRBJ2-1, with D possibly matching TRBD2 (6 bases). Germline V lookup: CDR1 SEHNR, CDR2 FQNEAQ (reference sequence). Trimming left V 4 bases short and J 5 bases short, with 18 bases between. This CDR3 is 16 amino acids long.

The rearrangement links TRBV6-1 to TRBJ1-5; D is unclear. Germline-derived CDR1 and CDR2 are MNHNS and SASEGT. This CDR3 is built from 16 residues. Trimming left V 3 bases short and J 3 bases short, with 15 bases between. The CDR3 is CASSERARENNQPQHF. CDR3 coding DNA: TGTGCCAGCAGTGAGAGGGCCAGAGAGAACAATCAGCCCCAGCATTTT.

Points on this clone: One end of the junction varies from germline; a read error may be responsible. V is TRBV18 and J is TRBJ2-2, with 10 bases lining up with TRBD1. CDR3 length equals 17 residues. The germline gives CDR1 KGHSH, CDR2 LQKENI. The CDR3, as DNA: TGTGCCAGCTCTAGACGGACGGACAGGGGGAACCCCGGGGAGCTGTTTTTT. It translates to CASSRRTDRGNPGELFF.